Listed below are T cell receptor beta chains from one sample, sequenced in a study of T cell repertoires in breast cancer. Each CDR3 protein is one row after TCRdb ran MiXCR on the emulsion pairing reads. The sample yields approximately 37,000 distinct CDR3 sequences, 45% to 50% seen once. The sequencing input was CD8+ T cells. Receptors were obtained from a pool of human donors with breast cancer or a healthy control (not recorded which). Each CDR3 is given with its conserved first and last residue. The D gene is left open where the match is weak. Rows may omit the clone size; those that give it use once, few, many or a size class.

D	size	J	V	CDR3	DNA
-	few	TRBJ2-2	TRBV19	CASSMLQANTGELFF	TGTGCCAGTAGTATGCTACAGGCGAACACCGGGGAGCTGTTTTTT
-	-	TRBJ1-5	TRBV4-1	CASSQDRGGWGNQPQHF	TGCGCCAGCAGCCAAGACCGGGGTGGATGGGGCAATCAGCCCCAGCATTTT
-	-	TRBJ2-1	TRBV12-3/TRBV12-4	CASRPSSREQFF	TGTGCCAGCAGACCTAGCAGTCGTGAGCAGTTCTTC
-	few	TRBJ1-4	TRBV7-9	CASSFGRSPATNEKLFF	TGTGCCAGCAGCTTTGGACGGTCCCCTGCAACTAATGAAAAACTGTTTTTT
-	once	TRBJ2-7	TRBV12-3/TRBV12-4	CASSETRDEQYF	TGTGCCAGCAGTGAGACTAGAGACGAGCAGTACTTC
-	-	TRBJ1-5	TRBV12-3/TRBV12-4	CASSLADGRGNQPQHF	TGTGCCAGCAGTTTAGCGGACGGACGGGGCAATCAGCCCCAGCATTTT
-	-	TRBJ2-7	TRBV20-1	CSARGPYEQYF	TGCAGTGCTAGAGGGCCATACGAGCAGTACTTC
-	few	TRBJ2-1	TRBV20-1	CSARVAGGHNEQFF	TGCAGTGCTAGAGTTGCGGGCGGACACAATGAGCAGTTCTTC
TRBD1	-	TRBJ1-2	TRBV9	CASRSGGDRGFGGYTF	TGTGCCAGCCGATCAGGAGGGGACAGGGGGTTCGGAGGCTACACCTTC
TRBD1	-	TRBJ2-1	TRBV12-5	CASAPNHPGQGMNNEQFF	TGTGCTAGTGCCCCGAACCATCCGGGACAGGGAATGAACAATGAGCAGTTCTTC